This TCR beta chain was sequenced for a study of T cells in Graves' hyperthyroidism and ophthalmopathy (dated by TCRdb to the late 2010s). Regarding the complete study: A discovery cohort of around 100 patients, 43 with Graves' ophthalmopathy and more than 55 with stable Graves' hyperthyroidism, was used to find distinguishing TCR V-J signatures. In addition, the study compared T-cell repertoires in thyroid tissue and in blood from over 5 Graves' hyperthyroidism patients. TCR Vbeta CDR3 sequencing of some 140 peripheral blood samples (43 ophthalmopathy, roughly 72 hyperthyroidism and approximately 17 progressor patients) is reported in the paper. The roughly 91 discovery patients were randomly divided into training and test sets at a 7:3 ratio. An independent validation cohort of about 20 hyperthyroidism patients and 17 patients who later progressed to ophthalmopathy tested prospective prediction of ophthalmopathy. After blood sampling, hyperthyroidism patients were treated with methimazole at a starting dose of 30 mg daily, and ophthalmopathy patients were treated with high-dose intravenous methylprednisolone. Overall study outcomes, separate from this receptor: No statistical method was used to set the sample size in advance, and investigators knew the group allocation. Ophthalmopathy was separated from stable hyperthyroidism by a 13 V-J signature model, with 85% to 90% sensitivity and about 81% specificity obtained in cross-validation and 80%/75% obtained in testing. Most expanded thyroid clonotypes (frequency above 0.001) were also detected in blood, a finding suggesting that blood repertoires may reflect thyroid immune responses. During validation, the model predicted progression to ophthalmopathy a median of around six months ahead of onset, with roughly 65% sensitivity and around 73% specificity.

There are 14 amino acids in the CDR3, from cysteine to phenylalanine inclusive. The entry retains the CDR3 DNA only, 42 bases that are in frame from base 1. CDR1 and CDR2 (LNHNV, YYDKDF) derive from the germline V gene (reference sequence). There are many counts of this clonotype. Its binding antigen is unknown. Since a much larger clone is just one base distant, this may be a read error. The study excluded patients with uncontrolled infections, other autoimmune diseases, pregnancy or lactation. Diagnoses relied on clinical symptoms, serum thyroxine and TRAb, thyroid ultrasound and orbital computed tomography. Total RNA was extracted with Trizol reagent, and quality was checked on an Agilent 2100 Bioanalyzer. The TCR beta CDR3 regions were amplified from the RNA transcripts. For the first round of RT-PCR on the TCR CDR3, the HTBI primer set was used together with the Qiagen OneStep RT-PCR kit. The libraries were constructed in a second round of multiplex PCR and then size-selected and purified. Libraries were sequenced paired-end with 100 bp reads on an Illumina HiSeq2000. Per the original workflow: SOAPnuke was used to process the raw data, with reads discarded if the reads contained adapters or uncalled bases, had a mean Phred below 15, or lacked an exact constant-primer or identifier match. High-quality paired reads were merged using COPE v1.2.5, and each unique nucleotide sequence was defined as a clonotype. MiTCR v1.1 was used to align the clonotypes against IMGT TRBV, TRBD and TRBJ reference segments. Only V-J combinations with frequency above 0.0001, covering 99.2% of repertoires, were analysed. A TCS score was defined as the ratio between F50 (clonal expansion) and ExV (chaos), using BLOSUM62-based TCRdist between CDR3 peptides within each V-J. Welch's t-statistics and random forest reduced roughly 500 V-J features to 10 to 15, which were used in a naive Bayes classifier (R e1071). Thyroid-blood repertoire similarity was quantified with the Morisita-Horn index. In-frame beta chains were kept once TCRdb had trimmed the public reads at Q25 with fastp and called clones with MiXCR. Each record represents a unique CDR3 protein, reported with the most common genes and DNA among its rows. The authors' filters were not applied to this entry. The sample yields 660,000 or so distinct CDR3 sequences; about 45% were counted once. Together, the top ten hold 7% to 7.5% of the sample.

The origin of this receptor is an adult man with Graves' disease, either hyperthyroidism or ophthalmopathy (not recorded which). Sequencing was performed on peripheral blood or thyroid tissue (not recorded which). Here the chain combines TRBV15 and TRBJ1-1, and the D gene may be TRBD1, 5 bases matching. The nucleotides read TGTGCCACCAGCACCGGACACCGACACACTAAAGCTTTCTTT. The encoded protein is CATSTGHRHTKAFF.